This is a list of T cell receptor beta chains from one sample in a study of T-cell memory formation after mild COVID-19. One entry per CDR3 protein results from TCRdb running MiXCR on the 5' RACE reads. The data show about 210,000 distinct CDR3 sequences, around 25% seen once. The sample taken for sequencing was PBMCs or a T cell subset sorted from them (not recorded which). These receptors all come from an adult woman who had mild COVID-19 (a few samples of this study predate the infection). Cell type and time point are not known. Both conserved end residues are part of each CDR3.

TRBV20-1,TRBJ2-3,CSARGLAGLWDTQYF
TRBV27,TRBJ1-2,CASSETVSNYGYTF
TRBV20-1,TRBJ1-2,CSASSRGSYYGYTF
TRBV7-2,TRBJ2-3,CASSYTREPPARYF
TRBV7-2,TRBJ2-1,CASSLPDLAGSYNEQFF
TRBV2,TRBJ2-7,CARQTGGSYEQYF
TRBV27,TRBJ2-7,CASSLLGQDDYEQYF
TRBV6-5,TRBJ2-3,CASSYGGQGTDTQYF
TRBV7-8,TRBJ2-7,CASSLAEGGPTYEQYF
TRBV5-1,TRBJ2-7,CASSFGAPTYEQYF
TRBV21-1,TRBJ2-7,CASSARQEQYF
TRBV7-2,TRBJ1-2,CASRQPGAGYGYTF
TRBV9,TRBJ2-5,CASSPQVGAGGPNWAQYF
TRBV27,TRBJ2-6,CASSHSGANVLTF
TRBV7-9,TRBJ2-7,CASSLEGLSYEQYF
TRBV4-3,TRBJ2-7,CASSQESGFASYEQYF
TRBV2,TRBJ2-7,CASSIGVAGAYEQYF
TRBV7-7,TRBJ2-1,CASSLGRGVEQFF
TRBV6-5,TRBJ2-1,CASSFSTGSYNEQFF
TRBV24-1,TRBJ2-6,CATSGGRGSGANVLTF
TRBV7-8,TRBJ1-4,CASSLAWGQGATNEKLFF
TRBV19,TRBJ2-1,CASSIAGPRNEQFF
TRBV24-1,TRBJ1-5,CATSAWGKPQHF
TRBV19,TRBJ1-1,CASTRESNTEAFF
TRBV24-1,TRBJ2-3,CATSVTGGTDTQYF
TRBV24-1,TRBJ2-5,CATSQPIGSKQETQYF
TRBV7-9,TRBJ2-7,CASSSLRLTNYEQYF
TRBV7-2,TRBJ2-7,CASSSTHYEQYF
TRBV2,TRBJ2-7,CASRRTTEYEQYF
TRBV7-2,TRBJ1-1,CASSLGQGAGTEAFF
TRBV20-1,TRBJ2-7,CSARGTSGDSYEQYF
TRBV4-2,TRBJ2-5,CASSQEERTAETQYF
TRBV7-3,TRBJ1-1,CASSSFGPEDRGTEAFF
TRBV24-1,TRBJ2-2,CATSDRVATGELFF
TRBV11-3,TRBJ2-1,CASSLDGLGNNEQFF
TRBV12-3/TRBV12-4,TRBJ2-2,CASSLTGDAGFRELFF
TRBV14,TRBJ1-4,CASSQDSYNEKLFF
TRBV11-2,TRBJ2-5,CASSLEGWSGGAETQYF
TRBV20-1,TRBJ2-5,CSARGRLQETQYF
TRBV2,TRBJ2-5,CASSKGTGETQYF
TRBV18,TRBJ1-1,CASSRLDTEAFF
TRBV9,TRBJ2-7,CASSPPDGSYEQYF
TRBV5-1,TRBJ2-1,CASSLRGTTNNEQFF
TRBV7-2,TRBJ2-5,CASSLAYATQYF
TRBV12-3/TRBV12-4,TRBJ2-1,CASSLEFPANEQFF
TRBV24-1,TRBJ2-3,CATSEFTDTQYF
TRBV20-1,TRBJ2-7,CSARDLILPYEQYF
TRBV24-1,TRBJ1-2,CATSDLRGYTF